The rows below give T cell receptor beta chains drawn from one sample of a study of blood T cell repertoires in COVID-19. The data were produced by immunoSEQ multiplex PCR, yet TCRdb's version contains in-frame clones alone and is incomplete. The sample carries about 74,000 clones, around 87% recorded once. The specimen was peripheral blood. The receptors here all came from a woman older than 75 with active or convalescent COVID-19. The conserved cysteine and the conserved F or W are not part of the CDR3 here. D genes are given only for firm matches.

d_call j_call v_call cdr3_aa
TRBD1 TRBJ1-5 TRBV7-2 ASSVGTGNQPQH
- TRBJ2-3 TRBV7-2 ASSFRGGDTQY
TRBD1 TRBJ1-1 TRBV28 ASQQGATEAF
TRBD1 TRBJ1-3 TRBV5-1 ASRPTGVGNTIY
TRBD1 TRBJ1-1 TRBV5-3 ARSHRDRDTEAF
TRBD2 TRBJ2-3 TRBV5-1 ASSKRDTDTQY
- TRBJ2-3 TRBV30 AWSVVYSLGGPFADTQY
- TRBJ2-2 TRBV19 ASSPGTFEAGELF
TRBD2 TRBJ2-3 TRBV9 ASSVEVIAGWDTQY
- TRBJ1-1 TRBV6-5 ASSPLKNTEAF
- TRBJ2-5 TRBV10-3 AINRETQY
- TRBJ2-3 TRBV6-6 ASSYFGTSTDTQY